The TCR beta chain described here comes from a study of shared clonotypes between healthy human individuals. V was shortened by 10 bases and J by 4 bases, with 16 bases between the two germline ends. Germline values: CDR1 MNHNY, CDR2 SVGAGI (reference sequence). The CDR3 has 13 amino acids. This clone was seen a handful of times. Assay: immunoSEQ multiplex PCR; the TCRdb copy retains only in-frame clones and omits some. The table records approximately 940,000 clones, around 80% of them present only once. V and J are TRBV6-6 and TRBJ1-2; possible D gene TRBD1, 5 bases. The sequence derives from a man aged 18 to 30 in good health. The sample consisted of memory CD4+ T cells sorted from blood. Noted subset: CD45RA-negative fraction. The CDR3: CAISEGQVYGYTF. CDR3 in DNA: TGTGCCATCTCAGAGGGGCAGGTCTATGGCTACACCTTC.